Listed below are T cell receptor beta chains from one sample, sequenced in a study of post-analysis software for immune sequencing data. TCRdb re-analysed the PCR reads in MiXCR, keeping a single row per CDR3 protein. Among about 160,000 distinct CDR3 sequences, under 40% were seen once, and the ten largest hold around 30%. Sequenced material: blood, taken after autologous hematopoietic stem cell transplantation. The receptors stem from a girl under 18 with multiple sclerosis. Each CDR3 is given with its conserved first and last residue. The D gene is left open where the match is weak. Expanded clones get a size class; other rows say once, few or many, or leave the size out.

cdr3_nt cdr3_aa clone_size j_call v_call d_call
TGTGCCAGCAGCTTGGTACTAGCGGTCTACGGGCAGTACTTC CASSLVLAVYGQYF - TRBJ2-5 TRBV5-6 TRBD2
TGTGCCAGCAGTCAACCGGGCAGCAGTAATGAAAAACTGTTTTTT CASSQPGSSNEKLFF few TRBJ1-4 TRBV6-1 -
TGTGCCTGCCTGACAGGGTCCTCTGGGGCCAACGTCCTGACTTTC CACLTGSSGANVLTF once TRBJ2-6 TRBV30 TRBD1
TGCGCCAGCAGCCAAGCCCCCACTAGCGGACCTTACGAGCAGTACTTC CASSQAPTSGPYEQYF - TRBJ2-7 TRBV4-1 TRBD2
TGCGCCAGCAGCCAAGCACCGGACAGTTACGAGCAGTACTTC CASSQAPDSYEQYF few TRBJ2-7 TRBV4-3 -
TGTGCCAGCAGCCCATCTAGCGGGAGTAGAGCAAACATTCAGTACTTC CASSPSSGSRANIQYF - TRBJ2-4 TRBV7-2 TRBD2
TGTGCCAGCAGTCTAGGGGTCGGGACAGGGGGCGGCGAGCAGTACTTC CASSLGVGTGGGEQYF few TRBJ2-7 TRBV7-2 TRBD1
TGCAGCGTTGGTTTCGCGGGAGGCCGCACAGATACGCAGTATTTT CSVGFAGGRTDTQYF - TRBJ2-3 TRBV29-1 TRBD2
TGTGCCAGCACCCTAACAACTCCTGCCTACGAGCAGTACTTC CASTLTTPAYEQYF many TRBJ2-7 TRBV6-6 -
TGCGCCAGCAGCTCCGGGACTATTTCTAGCACAGATACGCAGTATTTT CASSSGTISSTDTQYF few TRBJ2-3 TRBV5-1 TRBD2
TGCGCCAGCAGCAGGGGGACAGGGGGCATCGGTTACGAGCAGTACTTC CASSRGTGGIGYEQYF - TRBJ2-7 TRBV5-1 TRBD1
TGTGCCAGCAGTGGGGGACAGGCTCGGGAGCAGTACTTC CASSGGQAREQYF - TRBJ2-7 TRBV6-1 TRBD1
TGTGCCAGCAGACAGGGGCGCGGCTACACCTTC CASRQGRGYTF - TRBJ1-2 TRBV25-1 TRBD1
TGCAGCGTCCAACCAGGGACAGACCTTTTCACTGAAGCTTTCTTT CSVQPGTDLFTEAFF - TRBJ1-1 TRBV29-1 TRBD1
TGTGCCAGCAGTTACCCTGGACAGGGGGGAGAGACCCAGTACTTC CASSYPGQGGETQYF - TRBJ2-5 TRBV6-6 TRBD1
TGCAGTGCGCCCCAGGGGGCTATTCGCCTTAATTCACCCCTCCACTTT CSAPQGAIRLNSPLHF many TRBJ1-6 TRBV20-1 TRBD1
TGTGCCAGCAGCTCACTAGCGGGAGTTGAGCAGTTCTTC CASSSLAGVEQFF - TRBJ2-1 TRBV7-3 TRBD2
TGTGCCAGCAGCCCGGGACTCACCTACGAGCAGTACTTC CASSPGLTYEQYF few TRBJ2-7 TRBV7-6 -
TGTGCCAGTAGTCAGGGGGGCCTTCTCAATGAGCAGTTCTTC CASSQGGLLNEQFF few TRBJ2-1 TRBV19 -
TGTGCCAGCAGTTTAAGGGCGGCCCCAACTAATGAAAAACTGTTTTTT CASSLRAAPTNEKLFF once TRBJ1-4 TRBV27 -
TGTGCCAGCAGTTCCCTAGCGGGAGATGTAAATGAGCAGTTCTTC CASSSLAGDVNEQFF - TRBJ2-1 TRBV2 TRBD2
TGTGCCACCAGTGATTTGTTTACAGATACGCAGTATTTT CATSDLFTDTQYF - TRBJ2-3 TRBV24-1 -
TGTGCCAGCAGCTTCCCCCTAGGGCAGGTCCCAGATACGCAGTATTTT CASSFPLGQVPDTQYF few TRBJ2-3 TRBV4-2 -
TGTGCCAGCAGCTTGCCTAGCGGGAGGGCAGATACGCAGTATTTT CASSLPSGRADTQYF - TRBJ2-3 TRBV5-4 TRBD2
TGTACCAGCAGTGACGGACTTCAAGGGTACAATGAGCAGTTCTTC CTSSDGLQGYNEQFF - TRBJ2-1 TRBV6-4 -
TGTGCCAGCCATTGGACTAGCGGGTCGGTTTCAGATACGCAGTATTTT CASHWTSGSVSDTQYF many TRBJ2-3 TRBV18 TRBD2
TGTGCCAGCAGCCCTACACCCCTAACGGGGAAATCCTCCTACAATGAGCAGTTCTTC CASSPTPLTGKSSYNEQFF many TRBJ2-1 TRBV7-3 -
TGTGCCAGCAGGCGACAGGGGGGCCAAGAGACCCAGTACTTC CASRRQGGQETQYF - TRBJ2-5 TRBV12-3/TRBV12-4 TRBD1
TGTGCCAGCAGTTACGACCGGGACAGGGCGGGTAATGAAAAACTGTTTTTT CASSYDRDRAGNEKLFF few TRBJ1-4 TRBV6-5 TRBD1
TGTGCCACCAGCAGAGAAAAGGGACCCTACAATCAGCCCCAGCATTTT CATSREKGPYNQPQHF few TRBJ1-5 TRBV15 -
TGCAGCGTTGTAGGGGACCGATCCTACAATGAGCAGTTCTTC CSVVGDRSYNEQFF many TRBJ2-1 TRBV29-1 -
TGCGCCAGCAGCTTGTACCCCCGGGTAGCGGGAGCGTACACAGATACGCAGTATTTT CASSLYPRVAGAYTDTQYF few TRBJ2-3 TRBV5-1 TRBD2
TGTGCCAGCAGTGTTGGACTAGCGGGAGGGTGGGATGAGCAGTTCTTC CASSVGLAGGWDEQFF - TRBJ2-1 TRBV2 TRBD2
TGCGCCAGCAGCTTGAATGAGTCACCAGAGCAAGAGACCCAGTACTTC CASSLNESPEQETQYF - TRBJ2-5 TRBV5-1 -
TGTGCCAGCAGTGAGGTCCCGGACAGGGGGTTGAGTGGGGCCAACGTCCTGACTTTC CASSEVPDRGLSGANVLTF many TRBJ2-6 TRBV6-4 TRBD1
TGTGCCAGCAGCTTTGGGACCCGTCAGTATTTT CASSFGTRQYF - TRBJ2-3 TRBV11-1 -
TGCAGTGCTAGCTCTGGACAGGGCTTTTATGGCTACACCTTC CSASSGQGFYGYTF - TRBJ1-2 TRBV20-1 TRBD1
TGTGCCAGCAGCCTGGTGACTAGCGGGAGGGCCTACGAGCAGTACTTC CASSLVTSGRAYEQYF - TRBJ2-7 TRBV5-8 TRBD2
TGTGCCAGCAGCCAAGAGAGAGAAGAGACCCAGTACTTC CASSQEREETQYF - TRBJ2-5 TRBV4-2 -
TGTGCCAGCAGGAACAGGGATCAGCCCCAGCATTTT CASRNRDQPQHF - TRBJ1-5 TRBV27 -
TGTGCCAGCAGCTCCCTCAGGGATTCCTACAATGAGCAGTTCTTC CASSSLRDSYNEQFF few TRBJ2-1 TRBV12-3/TRBV12-4 -
TGTGCCAGCAGCTATGGAGGTCTTGAGTACTTC CASSYGGLEYF - TRBJ2-4 TRBV7-2 -
TGCAGTGCAGACCCTGGGGTCCCATTTTCCTACGAGCAGTACTTC CSADPGVPFSYEQYF - TRBJ2-7 TRBV20-1 -
TGTGCCAGCAGTGATCACAGGCTAGTAGGCAATCAGCCCCAGCATTTT CASSDHRLVGNQPQHF few TRBJ1-5 TRBV6-1 -
TGCAGCGTTGCACTACACATGGCGTCCAGGGATGAGCAGTTCTTC CSVALHMASRDEQFF few TRBJ2-1 TRBV29-1 -
TGTGCCAGCAGCGACGAGTCAGGGGAGCTGTTTTTT CASSDESGELFF - TRBJ2-2 TRBV12-3/TRBV12-4 -
TGCGCCAGCAGTGCACGTGGCCTCCCGGCCCAGTTCTTC CASSARGLPAQFF - TRBJ2-1 TRBV2 -
TGCAGCGTTGAAGAGACAGGACAGGGCACTGAAGCTTTCTTT CSVEETGQGTEAFF - TRBJ1-1 TRBV29-1 TRBD1
TGTGCCAGCAGTTTAGAGTCGAGGGGACTAGCGGGATCAGATACGCAGTATTTT CASSLESRGLAGSDTQYF - TRBJ2-3 TRBV12-3/TRBV12-4 TRBD2
TGTGCCAGCAGAGAAGGGGGGAGCTACAATGAGCAGTTCTTC CASREGGSYNEQFF - TRBJ2-1 TRBV7-2 -
TGCAGCGTACTATCCTCCCCGATTAACGAAAAACTGTTTTTT CSVLSSPINEKLFF few TRBJ1-4 TRBV29-1 -
TGCGCCAGCAGCTTTAAAGAGACCCAGTACTTC CASSFKETQYF few TRBJ2-5 TRBV5-1 -
TGTGCCAGCTCCGGACAGCCAACCCGCTCCTACGAGCAGTACTTC CASSGQPTRSYEQYF - TRBJ2-7 TRBV6-1 -